This T cell receptor (beta chain) was recovered during a study of control samples from healthy donors and cancer patients. TCRdb's copy holds only in-frame clones and misses some; the assay was immunoSEQ multiplex PCR. The sample shows 120,000 or so clones, approximately 89% of them seen only once. The CDR3 extends over 15 amino acids. Germline CDR1 GTSNPN, CDR2 SVGIG (reference sequence). The V end lost 8 bases, the J end lost 4 bases, and 20 bases lay between the germline ends. The chain links TRBV30 to TRBJ2-2, with D possibly called TRBD1 or TRBD2 (5 bases each). The TCR sequence derives from a man aged 60 to 75 in good health. Source material: blood. CDR3 DNA: TGTGCCCAAAGATCCGGGGCGTCATCCACCGGGGAGCTGTTTTTT. Protein sequence: CAQRSGASSTGELFF.